These 10 T cell receptor beta chains were all obtained from the same sample, sequenced in a study of T cell responses to AZD1222 COVID-19 vaccine. The protocol was immunoSEQ multiplex PCR, while the TCRdb copy is restricted to in-frame clones and leaves out a portion. The data contain under 150,000 clones, 90% of them singletons. Source: peripheral blood, taken 28 days after the second AZD1222 dose. The receptors here all came from an adult who received the AZD1222 COVID-19 vaccine.

The V call is TRBV9, the J call TRBJ2-5; TRBD1 is a possible D gene (6 bases). The CDR3 contains 16 residues. The germline CDR1 and CDR2 sequences are SGDLS and YYNGEE. V shed 0 bases and J shed 4 bases, with 16 bases lying between them. The CDR3 reads CASSVGAGADLETQYF. CDR3 sequence (DNA): TGTGCCAGCAGCGTAGGGGCAGGGGCGGATTTAGAGACCCAGTACTTC.

V gene TRBV19 combines with J gene TRBJ2-1; 8 nucleotides align to TRBD1. Germline CDR1 LNHDA, CDR2 SQIVND (reference sequence). The CDR3 is 15 residues long. After removal of 4 bases from V and 4 bases from J, the junction contained 6 bases not matched to a gene. In nucleotides, the CDR3 is TGTGCCAGTAGTACCGGACAGGGCACGTACAATGAGCAGTTCTTC. Translation: CASSTGQGTYNEQFF.

This chain joins TRBV6-5 and TRBJ1-3, with D tentatively TRBD1 (6 bases). From germline, CDR1 is MNHEY and CDR2 SVGAGI. Trimming shortened V by 5 bases and J by 0 bases, and 11 bases separated the two germline ends. The length of the CDR3 is 15 residues. This CDR3 is CASSQQGISGNTIYF. In nucleotides, the CDR3 is TGTGCCAGCAGTCAACAGGGCATCTCTGGAAACACCATATATTTT.

The chain couples TRBV28 to TRBJ1-1; D uncertain. V lost 4 bases to trimming and J lost 3 bases, with 9 bases between them. This CDR3 has 13 residues. Germline CDR1 MDHEN, CDR2 SYDVKM. The CDR3 region has the DNA TGTGCCAGCAGTTCGGAAAGGCACACTGAAGCTTTCTTT. This gives the protein CASSSERHTEAFF.

The chain couples TRBV29-1 to TRBJ1-2; D uncertain. The V end was cut by 6 bases, the J end by 4 bases, with 15 bases between. The CDR3 sequence is 13 residues long. The germline V gene encodes CDR1 SQVTM and CDR2 ANQGSEA. For the CDR3, the DNA is TGCAGCGTAGACGCCGAAAGCGGCTATGGCTACACCTTC. The encoded protein is CSVDAESGYGYTF.

CDR3 amino acids: CATRQGAPGNTIYF. The DNA of the CDR3 is TGTGCCACCAGACAGGGGGCGCCTGGAAACACCATATATTTT. The V call is TRBV2, the J call TRBJ1-3; 10 bases agree with TRBD1. This CDR3 contains 14 residues. The junction had 5 bases not matched to a gene; V was cut back by 10 bases and J by 2 bases. Per germline, CDR1 SNHLY and CDR2 FYNNEI.

This clone was picked up a small number of times. The rearrangement joins TRBV11-2 to TRBJ1-1; 8 nucleotides align to TRBD1. Germline values: CDR1 SGHAT, CDR2 FQNNGV. With V trimmed by 11 bases and J by 7 bases, 12 bases remained unmatched. The CDR3 length is 13 residues. CDR3 in amino acids: CALLTTGGDEAFF. Written as DNA, the CDR3 is TGTGCCCTCTTAACCACAGGGGGGGATGAAGCTTTCTTT.

V gene TRBV12-3 or TRBV12-4 combines with J gene TRBJ1-2; no clear D gene. Deletions cut 8 bases from V and 2 bases from J, with 12 bases between. This CDR3 has 13 amino acids. The CDR3 DNA reads as TGTGCCAGCGCCCCGGGGTCAAACTATGGCTACACCTTC. Protein product: CASAPGSNYGYTF.

The J gene is TRBJ1-5, the V gene TRBV28, with D unresolved. This CDR3 has 14 residues. Germline V gene data show CDR1 as MDHEN and CDR2 as SYDVKM. Trimming removed 4 bases at V and 2 bases at J, with 9 bases between. CDR3 protein: CASSSPGGNQPQHF. DNA for the CDR3: TGTGCCAGCAGTTCGCCCGGCGGCAATCAGCCCCAGCATTTT.

The J gene is TRBJ2-3, the V gene TRBV7-3, with TRBD2 as a possible D gene (6 bases). There are 14 residues in the CDR3. CDR1 SGHTA and CDR2 FQGTGA come from the germline V gene. V was shortened by 6 bases and J by 2 bases, with 12 bases between the two germline ends. The CDR3 nucleotides are TGTGCCAGCAGTTACCGGGACTTCACAGATACGCAGTATTTT. Translating it yields CASSYRDFTDTQYF.